Listed below are T cell receptor beta chains from one sample, sequenced in a study of resident and recirculating memory T cells in vitiligo. The table came from immunoSEQ multiplex PCR; TCRdb's copy has only in-frame clones and leaves some out. The sample includes tens of thousands of clones, around 92% of them seen just once. Sequences were obtained from blood. The receptors originated from a male donor with vitiligo. CDR3s include the opening cysteine and the closing phenylalanine or tryptophan. A D gene is named only where the DNA matches it firmly. Clone size is stated in some rows and not others, as once, few, many or a class when expanded.

D gene,V gene,clone size,J gene,CDR3 protein,CDR3 DNA
-,TRBV5-1,-,TRBJ2-3,CASSAGVNTDTQYF,TGCGCCAGCAGCGCAGGGGTAAACACAGATACGCAGTATTTT
-,TRBV9,once,TRBJ1-5,CASSVGGTQPQHF,TGTGCCAGCAGCGTAGGAGGAACTCAGCCCCAGCATTTT
-,TRBV12-5,-,TRBJ2-6,CASGLVRGSGANVLTF,TGTGCTAGTGGTTTGGTACGAGGGTCTGGGGCCAACGTCCTGACTTTC
TRBD2,TRBV5-6,-,TRBJ2-1,CASSLGVAGFNEQFF,TGTGCCAGCAGCTTGGGGGTAGCGGGGTTCAATGAGCAGTTCTTC
TRBD2,TRBV28,-,TRBJ2-4,CASSLSGLVSGIQYF,TGTGCCAGCAGTTTGTCGGGACTAGTGTCTGGCATTCAGTACTTC
TRBD1,TRBV18,-,TRBJ2-7,CASSPGTGRSEQYF,TGTGCCAGCTCACCTGGGACAGGGCGTAGCGAGCAGTACTTC
-,TRBV9,-,TRBJ2-7,CASSLTGFEQYF,TGTGCCAGCAGCCTCACAGGGTTCGAGCAGTACTTC
-,TRBV5-1,-,TRBJ1-1,CASSLAGKTEAFF,TGCGCCAGCAGCTTGGCCGGGAAAACTGAAGCTTTCTTT
-,TRBV5-6,-,TRBJ2-1,CASSPVGGIVKNEQFF,TGTGCCAGCAGCCCGGTCGGGGGAATAGTGAAGAATGAGCAGTTCTTC
-,TRBV6-1,once,TRBJ1-1,CASSEPTGNTEAFF,TGTGCCAGCAGTGAACCGACGGGGAACACTGAAGCTTTCTTT
-,TRBV6-5,-,TRBJ1-4,CASSYADSSNEKLFF,TGTGCCAGCAGTTACGCCGACAGCTCCAATGAAAAACTGTTTTTT
-,TRBV7-9,-,TRBJ2-7,CASSFSSALGYEQYF,TGTGCCAGCAGCTTTAGTAGCGCCCTGGGCTACGAGCAGTACTTC
-,TRBV15,once,TRBJ2-7,CATSRAPRGKSSYEQYF,TGTGCCACCAGCAGGGCCCCTAGGGGGAAGAGCTCCTACGAGCAGTACTTC
-,TRBV2,-,TRBJ2-3,CASRTSSDTQYF,TGTGCCAGCAGGACTAGTTCAGATACGCAGTATTTT
-,TRBV18,-,TRBJ2-2,CASSPPQGATTGELFF,TGTGCCAGCTCACCACCACAAGGGGCGACCACCGGGGAGCTGTTTTTT
-,TRBV7-3,-,TRBJ2-7,CASSFLANSGEQYF,TGTGCCAGCAGCTTTCTTGCTAATTCGGGCGAGCAGTACTTC
-,TRBV6-6,-,TRBJ2-6,CASSYSLGANVLTF,TGTGCCAGCAGTTACTCCCTTGGGGCCAACGTCCTGACTTTC
-,TRBV5-6,-,TRBJ2-1,CASSLYDEQFF,TGTGCCAGCAGCTTGTATGATGAGCAGTTCTTC
-,TRBV6-6,-,TRBJ1-1,CASSDAGFDTEAFF,TGTGCCAGCAGTGACGCGGGATTCGACACTGAAGCTTTCTTT
-,TRBV5-1,-,TRBJ1-5,CASSLEQGGQPQHF,TGCGCCAGCAGCTTGGAGCAGGGAGGGCAGCCCCAGCATTTT
-,TRBV4-3,-,TRBJ2-6,CASSQAFGGGSGANVLTF,TGCGCCAGCAGCCAAGCTTTCGGAGGAGGGTCTGGGGCCAACGTCCTGACTTTC
-,TRBV28,-,TRBJ2-3,CASRQQGKDTQYF,TGTGCCAGCAGGCAACAGGGTAAAGATACGCAGTATTTT
-,TRBV4-3,-,TRBJ2-7,CASSQDIRGEQYF,TGCGCCAGCAGCCAAGATATCCGGGGCGAGCAGTACTTC
-,TRBV28,-,TRBJ1-2,CASSLFGGGYTF,TGTGCCAGCAGTTTGTTTGGGGGCGGCTACACCTTC
TRBD2,TRBV7-2,-,TRBJ2-7,CASSLRLAGRSSYEQYF,TGTGCCAGCAGCTTACGACTAGCGGGACGCTCCTCCTACGAGCAGTACTTC
-,TRBV18,-,TRBJ2-7,CASSKRVSYEQYF,TGTGCCAGCTCAAAACGGGTCTCCTACGAGCAGTACTTC
TRBD1,TRBV30,-,TRBJ1-2,CAWTRDRPLYGYTF,TGTGCCTGGACCCGGGACAGGCCCCTCTATGGCTACACCTTC
TRBD2,TRBV5-1,-,TRBJ2-3,CASRLAGGIDTQYF,TGCGCCAGCAGGTTAGCGGGAGGTATAGATACGCAGTATTTT
-,TRBV4-3,-,TRBJ2-7,CASSQDLEASYEQYF,TGCGCCAGCAGCCAAGATCTGGAGGCCTCCTACGAGCAGTACTTC
-,TRBV5-1,-,TRBJ1-4,CASNSGSVGRANEKLFF,TGCGCCAGCAACAGCGGTTCAGTGGGAAGGGCTAATGAAAAACTGTTTTTT
-,TRBV5-1,once,TRBJ2-5,CASSLGAQGLQETQYF,TGCGCCAGCAGCTTGGGGGCTCAGGGCCTTCAAGAGACCCAGTACTTC
TRBD1,TRBV28,-,TRBJ2-7,CASSSPTGGSSYEQYF,TGTGCCAGCAGTTCCCCGACAGGGGGCTCTTCCTACGAGCAGTACTTC
TRBD1,TRBV28,-,TRBJ1-2,CASSPGQGGRGYTF,TGTGCCAGCAGCCCCGGACAGGGTGGGCGAGGCTACACCTTC
TRBD2,TRBV10-1,-,TRBJ2-7,CASSEVPSGSPHSYEQYF,TGCGCCAGCAGTGAAGTTCCGAGCGGGAGCCCTCACTCCTACGAGCAGTACTTC
TRBD2,TRBV7-2,-,TRBJ2-5,CASSQAPVAGGETQYF,TGTGCCAGCAGCCAGGCTCCTGTAGCGGGAGGAGAGACCCAGTACTTC
TRBD1,TRBV28,-,TRBJ2-2,CASSSDQWTGNTGELFF,TGTGCCAGCAGTTCCGACCAATGGACAGGGAACACCGGGGAGCTGTTTTTT
-,TRBV5-5,-,TRBJ2-5,CASSQTGFQETQYF,TGTGCCAGCAGCCAGACAGGTTTTCAAGAGACCCAGTACTTC
-,TRBV4-3,-,TRBJ2-5,CASSQLKQKYQETQYF,TGCGCCAGCAGCCAGTTAAAACAGAAGTACCAAGAGACCCAGTACTTC
TRBD1,TRBV7-8,-,TRBJ1-1,CASSQTGITEAFF,TGTGCCAGCAGTCAGACAGGGATTACTGAAGCTTTCTTT
-,TRBV30,-,TRBJ2-6,CAWSVLRTHPSGANVLTF,TGTGCCTGGAGTGTATTAAGAACTCACCCCTCTGGGGCCAACGTCCTGACTTTC
TRBD2,TRBV4-3,-,TRBJ2-7,CASSQVFGRDREQYF,TGCGCCAGCAGCCAAGTGTTCGGGAGGGACCGCGAGCAGTACTTC
-,TRBV5-1,-,TRBJ2-2,CASSLVSSRTGELFF,TGCGCCAGCAGCTTGGTTTCTAGCCGGACCGGGGAGCTGTTTTTT
TRBD2,TRBV7-9,-,TRBJ2-5,CASSLRGRALPIQETQYF,TGTGCCAGCAGCTTACGAGGGAGGGCCTTGCCTATACAAGAGACCCAGTACTTC
-,TRBV18,-,TRBJ2-7,CASSPPVAVNEQYF,TGTGCCAGCTCACCACCGGTGGCGGTTAACGAGCAGTACTTC
-,TRBV19,few,TRBJ1-3,CASSSRVGTGNTIYF,TGTGCCAGTAGTTCCAGGGTGGGGACTGGAAACACCATATATTTT
-,TRBV9,-,TRBJ1-2,CASSSLGANYGYTF,TGTGCCAGCAGCTCCCTAGGAGCTAACTATGGCTACACCTTC